These T cell receptor beta chains were read from a single sample in a study of shared clonotypes between healthy human individuals. Assay used: immunoSEQ multiplex PCR; TCRdb lists only in-frame clones, some missing. The sample lists under 2,000,000 clones; over 85% were seen once. Sequences were obtained from naive CD8+ T cells sorted from blood. All receptors come from a man aged 18 to 35 in good health. Each CDR3 is given with its conserved first and last residue. A D gene is named only where the DNA matches it firmly. Size tells how often a clone was seen (once, few, many) or the class of an expanded clone, and some rows leave it out.

NA	TRBV28	TRBJ1-1	NA	CASSSPWTVMNTEAFF	TGTGCCAGCAGTTCCCCCTGGACTGTAATGAACACTGAAGCTTTCTTT
NA	TRBV27	TRBJ1-4	NA	CASTTRTGEGAEKLFF	TGTGCCAGCACTACACGTACGGGCGAAGGGGCTGAAAAACTGTTTTTT
NA	TRBV10-2	TRBJ2-3	TRBD2	CASSVSLTSGVTDTQYF	TGCGCCAGCAGTGTTTCCCTGACTAGCGGGGTCACAGATACGCAGTATTTT
NA	TRBV28	TRBJ2-7	NA	CASSFAGAYEQYF	TGTGCCAGCAGTTTCGCAGGAGCTTACGAGCAGTACTTC
NA	TRBV19	TRBJ2-1	TRBD1	CASSISGGRNEQFF	TGTGCCAGTAGTATATCAGGGGGTCGGAATGAGCAGTTCTTC
NA	TRBV19	TRBJ1-6	TRBD1	CASSMGQGISPLHF	TGTGCCAGTAGTATGGGACAGGGTATTTCACCCCTCCACTTT
NA	TRBV7-9	TRBJ1-4	NA	CASSSSGEFSEKLFF	TGTGCCAGCAGCTCCTCAGGGGAGTTCAGTGAAAAACTGTTTTTT
NA	TRBV5-6	TRBJ2-7	NA	CASSKSDSAYEQYF	TGTGCCAGCAGCAAATCGGACAGTGCCTACGAGCAGTACTTC
NA	TRBV5-4	TRBJ2-7	NA	CASSLFGSGQSYEQYF	TGTGCCAGCAGCTTGTTCGGGTCCGGACAGTCCTACGAGCAGTACTTC
NA	TRBV5-4	TRBJ1-4	NA	CASSLPTEAGEKLFF	TGTGCCAGCAGCTTGCCGACTGAGGCGGGGGAAAAACTGTTTTTT
NA	TRBV11-2	TRBJ1-1	NA	CASSLSAEAFF	TGTGCCAGCAGCTTAAGCGCTGAAGCTTTCTTT
NA	TRBV6-1	TRBJ2-1	TRBD2	CASSERVAGKWDNEQFF	TGTGCCAGCAGTGAGAGGGTAGCGGGAAAATGGGACAATGAGCAGTTCTTC
NA	TRBV10-2	TRBJ2-3	TRBD2	CASRGGLAGGHSDTQYF	TGCGCCAGCAGAGGGGGACTAGCGGGAGGGCATTCAGATACGCAGTATTTT
once	TRBV4-3	TRBJ1-1	TRBD1	CASSQDTQGTGEDPTEAFF	TGCGCCAGCAGCCAAGATACCCAGGGGACAGGGGAGGATCCCACTGAAGCTTTCTTT
NA	TRBV2	TRBJ2-5	TRBD1	CASSERTGGRETQYF	TGTGCCAGCAGTGAGCGGACAGGGGGCCGGGAGACCCAGTACTTC
NA	TRBV19	TRBJ2-3	NA	CATGAHTDTQYF	TGTGCCACGGGGGCGCACACAGATACGCAGTATTTT
NA	TRBV5-5	TRBJ2-3	NA	CASSLVGPNTDTQYF	TGTGCCAGCAGCTTGGTCGGACCAAACACAGATACGCAGTATTTT
NA	TRBV4-1	TRBJ2-7	NA	CASSQDQLVEEQYF	TGCGCCAGCAGCCAAGATCAGCTCGTGGAGGAGCAGTACTTC
once	TRBV10-1	TRBJ2-7	NA	CASSTYPQGYEQYF	TGCGCCAGCAGTACTTACCCCCAGGGGTACGAGCAGTACTTC
NA	TRBV13	TRBJ2-2	TRBD2	CASSLGLAGVGTGELFF	TGTGCCAGCAGCTTGGGACTAGCGGGAGTAGGTACCGGGGAGCTGTTTTTT
NA	TRBV7-9	TRBJ2-3	TRBD1	CASSLGGQVTDTQYF	TGTGCCAGCAGCTTAGGGGGACAGGTCACAGATACGCAGTATTTT
NA	TRBV13	TRBJ2-7	NA	CASSLGGGVTSYEQYF	TGTGCCAGCAGCTTAGGAGGCGGGGTGACCTCCTACGAGCAGTACTTC
NA	TRBV30	TRBJ2-7	NA	CAWSEGTMDEQYF	TGTGCCTGGAGTGAAGGGACGATGGACGAGCAGTACTTC
NA	TRBV30	TRBJ2-3	NA	CAWSFLDRTDTQYF	TGTGCCTGGAGTTTTCTAGACCGCACAGATACGCAGTATTTT
NA	TRBV14	TRBJ1-2	NA	CASSQTSGYKNYGYTF	TGTGCCAGCAGCCAAACCTCAGGGTATAAAAACTATGGCTACACCTTC
NA	TRBV5-1	TRBJ2-3	NA	CASSLWPESTDTQYF	TGCGCCAGCAGCTTGTGGCCTGAGAGCACAGATACGCAGTATTTT
few	TRBV7-9	TRBJ1-2	NA	CASSPDSSYGYTF	TGTGCCAGCAGCCCGGACAGCTCCTATGGCTACACCTTC
NA	TRBV11-2	TRBJ2-7	NA	CASSLGRNYEQYF	TGTGCCAGCAGCCTGGGACGAAACTACGAGCAGTACTTC
NA	TRBV11-3	TRBJ2-2	NA	CASSWRGNTGELFF	TGTGCCAGCAGCTGGCGGGGGAACACCGGGGAGCTGTTTTTT
NA	TRBV11-1	TRBJ2-7	NA	CASSPRGVYHEQYF	TGTGCCAGCAGCCCCCGCGGGGTTTACCACGAGCAGTACTTC
NA	TRBV28	TRBJ1-6	NA	CASSLGTDNSPLHF	TGTGCCAGCAGTTTAGGCACAGATAATTCACCCCTCCACTTT
NA	TRBV5-1	TRBJ1-1	NA	CASSWAANTEAFF	TGCGCCAGCAGCTGGGCAGCGAACACTGAAGCTTTCTTT
NA	TRBV28	TRBJ1-5	NA	CASTEGGGQPQHF	TGTGCCAGCACCGAGGGGGGGGGTCAGCCCCAGCATTTT
NA	TRBV28	TRBJ1-5	NA	CASNLDVINNQPQHF	TGTGCCAGCAACCTGGACGTGATTAACAATCAGCCCCAGCATTTT
NA	TRBV27	TRBJ2-1	TRBD2	CASSPQAGVSYNEQFF	TGTGCCAGCAGTCCCCAAGCGGGAGTCTCCTACAATGAGCAGTTCTTC
NA	TRBV7-9	TRBJ2-2	NA	CASRDRGTGELFF	TGTGCCAGCAGAGACCGGGGCACCGGGGAGCTGTTTTTT
NA	TRBV6-5	TRBJ2-7	NA	CASSYSSDSYEQYF	TGTGCCAGCAGTTACTCTTCGGACTCCTACGAGCAGTACTTC
NA	TRBV11-3	TRBJ2-5	NA	CASSSNPPGALGETQYF	TGTGCCAGCAGCTCCAACCCCCCAGGCGCCTTGGGAGAGACCCAGTACTTC
NA	TRBV5-1	TRBJ1-1	NA	CASSLPGVRGENTEAFF	TGCGCCAGCAGCTTGCCTGGCGTCCGGGGGGAGAACACTGAAGCTTTCTTT
NA	TRBV4-1	TRBJ2-7	TRBD1	CASSQRGGGQGAYEQYF	TGCGCCAGCAGCCAACGCGGAGGGGGACAGGGGGCTTACGAGCAGTACTTC
NA	TRBV6-4	TRBJ1-2	NA	CASSDSGDGYTF	TGTGCCAGCAGTGATTCAGGGGACGGCTACACCTTC
NA	TRBV19	TRBJ1-1	NA	CASSIAPQGEAFF	TGTGCCAGTAGTATAGCCCCTCAAGGCGAAGCTTTCTTT
NA	TRBV15	TRBJ1-2	NA	CATSPQGFYGYTF	TGTGCCACCAGCCCGCAGGGTTTCTATGGCTACACCTTC
NA	TRBV28	TRBJ2-5	NA	CASLGEGPQETQYF	TGTGCCAGCCTTGGGGAAGGCCCCCAAGAGACCCAGTACTTC
NA	TRBV30	TRBJ2-3	NA	CAWSYGAGTDTQYF	TGTGCCTGGAGTTACGGAGCGGGCACAGATACGCAGTATTTT
NA	TRBV6-5	TRBJ2-6	NA	CASTWGSGANVLTF	TGTGCCAGCACTTGGGGGTCTGGGGCCAACGTCCTGACTTTC
NA	TRBV18	TRBJ1-5	NA	CASSTYSNQPQHF	TGTGCCAGCTCCACGTATAGCAATCAGCCCCAGCATTTT
NA	TRBV7-9	TRBJ1-5	NA	CASSLGGQGTVYSNQPQHF	TGTGCCAGCAGCTTAGGAGGGCAGGGAACTGTATATAGCAATCAGCCCCAGCATTTT
NA	TRBV19	TRBJ2-1	TRBD2	CASSMGLAGVNEQFF	TGTGCCAGTAGTATGGGTCTAGCGGGTGTGAATGAGCAGTTCTTC
NA	TRBV27	TRBJ1-5	TRBD1	CASSNQGAYNQPQHF	TGTGCCAGCAGCAATCAGGGGGCCTACAATCAGCCCCAGCATTTT
few	TRBV10-1	TRBJ1-5	TRBD1	CASRGTGLQPQHF	TGCGCCAGCAGGGGGACAGGGCTTCAGCCCCAGCATTTT
NA	TRBV13	TRBJ2-7	TRBD2	CASSLGLAGEYEQYF	TGTGCCAGCAGCTTAGGTCTAGCGGGAGAGTACGAGCAGTACTTC
NA	TRBV7-9	TRBJ2-3	NA	CASSPERADTQYF	TGTGCCAGCAGCCCAGAGAGGGCAGATACGCAGTATTTT
once	TRBV19	TRBJ2-3	NA	CASSPASDTQYF	TGTGCCAGTAGTCCTGCTAGCGATACGCAGTATTTT
NA	TRBV7-9	TRBJ2-2	NA	CASSISVGELFF	TGTGCCAGCAGCATTTCGGTCGGGGAGCTGTTTTTT
NA	TRBV6-5	TRBJ1-4	NA	CASSYSSGEKLFF	TGTGCCAGCAGTTACTCGTCGGGGGAAAAACTGTTTTTT
NA	TRBV4-1	TRBJ2-1	NA	CASSQGSWAGKVNEQFF	TGCGCCAGCAGCCAAGGTAGTTGGGCAGGGAAAGTAAATGAGCAGTTCTTC
NA	TRBV15	TRBJ2-3	TRBD1	CATSRTTGADTQYF	TGTGCCACCAGCAGAACGACAGGGGCAGATACGCAGTATTTT